The 6 T cell receptor beta chains reported below all come from one sample, sequenced in a study of tumor and adjacent non-tumor tissue in lung cancer. A modified ARM-PCR protocol with three rounds of nested PCR amplified TCRbeta. TCRdb redid the calling of the multiplex PCR reads with MiXCR, one entry per CDR3 protein. This table holds roughly 140,000 distinct CDR3 sequences, roughly 66% found once. No cell sorting was done before RNA was extracted from the tissue. The specimen was lung tumor tissue. These TCRs come from a man aged 55 to 70 with small cell lung cancer.

The table lists this clonotype with a few counts. The chain couples TRBV5-6 to TRBJ2-5; TRBD2 agrees at 9 bases. The ends lost 4 bases at V and 4 bases at J; junction bases unmatched: 8. The length of the CDR3 is 15 residues. The germline gives CDR1 SGHDT, CDR2 YYEEEE. The CDR3 here is CASSIAGVRGETQYF. CDR3 in DNA: TGTGCCAGCAGCATAGCGGGAGTGAGGGGAGAGACCCAGTACTTC.

In its sample, this clonotype was seen many times. The J gene is TRBJ1-1, the V gene TRBV6-5; 9 bases are a match to TRBD1. V dropped 6 bases and J dropped 5; count of bases not matched to a gene: 10. This CDR3 region has 15 residues. Germline V CDR1 and CDR2: MNHEY, SVGAGI. The CDR3 loop reads CASSPWDREYTEAFF. The CDR3 DNA reads as TGTGCCAGCAGCCCCTGGGACAGGGAGTATACTGAAGCTTTCTTT.

This clonotype was detected a few times. CDR3 nucleotide sequence: TGTGCCAGCAGCTTGCAGGGAAGTTCACCCCTCCACTTT. The encoded protein is CASSLQGSSPLHF. The rearrangement links TRBV11-1 to TRBJ1-6, with D perhaps TRBD1 (5 bases). V was clipped by 3 bases and J by 9 bases, with 9 bases between them. CDR1 and CDR2 from the germline V gene are SGHAT and FQDESV (reference sequence). The CDR3 is 13 amino acids.

This clonotype qualifies as medium-sized. This rearrangement joins TRBV6-1 to TRBJ2-3, with D tentatively TRBD2 (6 bases). The CDR3 is 15 residues long. Germline V gene lookup returns CDR1 MNHNS and CDR2 SASEGT. V lost 4 bases and J 2 bases, leaving 13 bases between the germline ends. Here the CDR3 reads CASSAYARDTDTQYF. The CDR3 coding sequence is TGTGCCAGCAGTGCTTATGCGCGGGACACAGATACGCAGTATTTT.

About this clonotype: No conserved phenylalanine or tryptophan is present at the end of the CDR3, so a read error is the likely explanation. The chain uses TRBV11-2 and TRBJ2-1, with 10 bases aligning to TRBD1. The germline gives CDR1 SGHAT, CDR2 FQNNGV. CDR3 length equals 19 residues. CDR3 region: CASGLEGFATGGYMAEQFI. As DNA, the CDR3 is TGTGCCAGCGGCTTAGAGGGGTTTGCGACAGGGGGCTATATGGCTGAGCAGTTCATC.

This clonotype occurred many times. As DNA, the CDR3 is TGTGCCAGCAGCTTAACATCAGATACGCAGTATTTT. Protein: CASSLTSDTQYF. The chain has TRBV11-2 and TRBJ2-3; the D is unclear. CDR1 is SGHAT and CDR2 is FQNNGV in the germline V gene. This CDR3 contains 12 residues. V lost 2 bases and J lost 4, with 4 bases in between.